Detailed here is one T cell receptor beta chain. The antigen is undetermined. The data belong to a study of T cells expressing NK-cell markers. Study-wide context: From sorted CD3+CD56+NKG2C+, CD3+CD56+NKG2C- and CD3+CD56-NKG2C+ T cells came the TCR beta repertoires.

TCRdb re-analyzed the 5' RACE reads; it lists each CDR3 protein once, without DNA. The table counts 350,000 to 400,000 distinct CDR3 sequences; roughly a tenth lies in the top ten. Study conclusions and caveats: In about 6 donors, dominant CD3+CD56+NKG2C+ clonotypes ranked among the top 10 CD8+ clonotypes. One observes that, in several donors, these clonotypes were also the leading ones within the CD3+CD56-NKG2C+ fraction. No clear determination of HCMV specificity was made for expanded NKG2C+ T cell clones.

The length of the CDR3 is 15 residues. CDR1 and CDR2 (germline): MNHNS, SASEGT. The sequencing input was blood T cells: a sorted CD56 or NKG2C T cell subset, CD4+ or CD8+ T cells, or bulk PBMC T cells (not recorded which). The clonotype originates from a woman in her fifties or sixties in good health. The chain carries TRBV6-1 and TRBJ2-1; there is no DNA to check the TCRdb D call of TRBD1. CDR3: CASSEVRGSWNEQFF.